What follows are 6 T cell receptor beta chains derived from one specimen sequenced in a study of blood T cell repertoires in COVID-19. Assay: immunoSEQ multiplex PCR; the TCRdb copy retains only in-frame clones and omits some. Of 210,000 or so clones in the sample, around 81% were seen once. Sequencing was done on a sample of PBMCs or T cells enriched from blood (not recorded which). The receptors come from a woman between 50 and 59 years old with acute COVID-19.

Only a few counts were recorded for this clone. V is TRBV11-3 and J is TRBJ2-1; 8 bases are shared with TRBD1. Germline CDR1 is SGHNT and CDR2 is YENEEA. J gave up 7 bases and V 6 bases, and 14 bases lay outside the gene matches. This CDR3 has 16 amino acids. The CDR3 DNA reads as TGTGCCAGCAGTACAAATCCGGGACAGGTTTGGAATGAGCAGTTCTTC. This codes for CASSTNPGQVWNEQFF.

This clone was found once. V is TRBV7-2 and J is TRBJ2-7; no clear D gene. CDR3 length equals 13 residues. Between the trimmed V and J ends, which lost 3 bases and 3 bases, there was a span of 9 bases. CDR1 SGHTA and CDR2 FQGNSA come from the germline V gene. CDR3 sequence: CASSFGGLYEQYF. Here the CDR3 DNA reads TGTGCCAGCAGCTTCGGCGGCCTCTACGAGCAGTACTTC.

The table lists this clone with a few counts. An end of the junction does not agree with germline; a read error may underlie this. J is TRBJ2-4 and V is TRBV2; D is possibly TRBD2 (6 bases). This CDR3 contains 10 residues. In germline, CDR1 is SNHLY, CDR2 FYNNEI. DNA for the CDR3: TGTGCCAGCAGTGAAAGTCGACTAGACTTC. Residues: CASSESRLDF.

The chain combines TRBV4-3 with TRBJ2-3, with TRBD1 matching over 9 bases. Germline V gene lookup returns CDR1 LGHNA and CDR2 YSLEER. This CDR3 is 15 amino acids long. V trimming: 8 bases; J trimming: 1 base; junction bases outside the gene matches: 7. The CDR3 spells CASGNRDRGTDTQYF. CDR3 nucleotides: TGCGCCAGCGGTAACCGGGACAGGGGCACAGATACGCAGTATTTT.

V is TRBV4-1 and J is TRBJ2-5; 8 bases are shared with TRBD1. J was trimmed by 7 bases and V by 4 bases; bases with no gene match: 5. The CDR3 sequence is 13 residues long. From germline, CDR1 is MGHRA and CDR2 YSYEKL. The CDR3 here is CASSRVGTGTQYF. The CDR3 coding sequence is TGCGCCAGCAGCCGCGTCGGGACAGGGACCCAGTACTTC.

This clone was recorded a few times. The V and J genes are TRBV19 and TRBJ2-2; 9 bases are a match to TRBD1. The CDR3 covers 15 residues. Germline V gene lookup returns CDR1 LNHDA and CDR2 SQIVND (reference sequence). V shed 8 bases, J shed 2 bases, and the junction held 6 bases outside the gene matches. The CDR3 protein is CASRVQGANTGELFF. In DNA, the CDR3 is TGTGCCAGTCGGGTACAGGGGGCAAACACCGGGGAGCTGTTTTTT. Supplemented by reference TRBV19 and TRBJ2-2, the full variable domain reads DGGITQSPKYLFRKEGQNVTLSCEQNLNHDAMYWYRQDPGQGLRLIYYSQIVNDFQKGDIAEGYSVSREKKESFPLTVTSAQKNPTAFYLCASRVQGANTGELFFGEGSRLTVL.